This T cell receptor beta chain was sequenced in a study of shared clonotypes between healthy human individuals. Study results and caveats: Tissues were not sampled, only blood, and their repertoires likely differ.

Germline CDR1 is MDHEN and CDR2 is SYDVKM. V was trimmed by 3 bases and J by 0 bases, leaving 14 bases between them. CDR3 size: 16 residues. This clone has a count of ten or more. The antigen is undetermined. The authors ran unsorted PBMC replicate PCRs on roughly 330 ng DNA, about 30,000 T cell genomes. Bulk PBMC genomic DNA spanned ten immunoSEQ deep plates. Study processing details: Sequence data from immunoSEQ were junction-only and lacked quality scores; consequently, filtering differed. Profiled with immunoSEQ multiplex PCR; TCRdb holds only in-frame clones, not every one. The V and J calls and clone size were taken over from that table, and D and trimming were inferred from the DNA. The data hold about 460,000 clones, with over 60% observed a single time.

The sequencing sample was made of PBMCs. The receptor was isolated from a woman aged 40 to 49 in good health. Some clones in this sample may be carry-over from other donors' samples. This chain uses TRBV28 with TRBJ1-1, with D perhaps TRBD1 (5 bases). The CDR3: CASSFGTNYMNTEAFF. The CDR3 DNA reads as TGTGCCAGCAGTTTCGGGACGAACTACATGAACACTGAAGCTTTCTTT. Based on the CDR3 plus reference TRBV28 and TRBJ1-1, the full variable domain is DVKVTQSSRYLVKRTGEKVFLECVQDMDHENMFWYRQDPGLGLRLIYFSYDVKMKEKGDIPEGYSVSREKKERFSLILESASTNQTSMYLCASSFGTNYMNTEAFFGQGTRLTVV.